The present T cell receptor beta chain was sequenced within a study of blood T cell repertoires in COVID-19. V was pared by 7 bases and J by 6 bases, with 21 bases between. Germline V gives CDR1 SQVTM, CDR2 ANQGSEA. This CDR3 comprises 15 residues. The repertoire was sequenced with immunoSEQ multiplex PCR; TCRdb's copy has only in-frame clones and lacks some. The sample has approximately 28,000 clones, about 92% seen once; the top ten hold approximately 0.88%. This clonotype was obtained from a woman aged 65 to 85 with COVID-19, enrolled during active disease. This chain joins TRBV29-1 and TRBJ2-2; the D gene is possibly TRBD1 (7 bases). Sample: peripheral blood. CDR3 sequence reads: CSAFLDREVAGELFF. CDR3 nucleotide sequence: TGCAGCGCATTCCTCGACAGGGAGGTGGCCGGGGAGCTGTTTTTT.